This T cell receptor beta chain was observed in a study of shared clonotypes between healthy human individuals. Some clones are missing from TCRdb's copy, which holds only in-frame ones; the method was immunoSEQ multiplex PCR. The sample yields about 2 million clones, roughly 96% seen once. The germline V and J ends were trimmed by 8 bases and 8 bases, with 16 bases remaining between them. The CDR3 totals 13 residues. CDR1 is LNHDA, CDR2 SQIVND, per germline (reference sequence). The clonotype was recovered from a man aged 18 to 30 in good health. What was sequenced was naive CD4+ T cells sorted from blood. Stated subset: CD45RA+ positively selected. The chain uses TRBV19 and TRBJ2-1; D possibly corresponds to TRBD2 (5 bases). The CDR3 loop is CASLVPGSDEQFF. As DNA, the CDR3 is TGTGCCAGTTTGGTTCCGGGGAGCGATGAGCAGTTCTTC. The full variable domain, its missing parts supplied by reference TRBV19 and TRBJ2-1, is DGGITQSPKYLFRKEGQNVTLSCEQNLNHDAMYWYRQDPGQGLRLIYYSQIVNDFQKGDIAEGYSVSREKKESFPLTVTSAQKNPTAFYLCASLVPGSDEQFFGPGTRLTVL.